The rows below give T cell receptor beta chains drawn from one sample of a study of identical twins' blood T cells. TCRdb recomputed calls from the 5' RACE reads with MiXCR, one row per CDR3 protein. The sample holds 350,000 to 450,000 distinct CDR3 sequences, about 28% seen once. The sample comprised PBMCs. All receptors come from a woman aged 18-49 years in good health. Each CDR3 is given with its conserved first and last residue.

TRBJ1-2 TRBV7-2 CASSPRKGGYTF
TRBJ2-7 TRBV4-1 CASSQAQGEQYF
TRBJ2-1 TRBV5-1 CASSLTTGGEFF
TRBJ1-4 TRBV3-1 CASSQPRSGGKLFF
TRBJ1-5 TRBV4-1 CASSQEPGTQPQHF
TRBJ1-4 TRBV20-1 CSATGAAGGEKLFF
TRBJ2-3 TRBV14 CASSQGTAAGGTQYF
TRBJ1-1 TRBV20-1 CSASRAEAFF
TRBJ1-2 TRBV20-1 CSAQDRGFYGYTF
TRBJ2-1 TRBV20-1 CSAPSRRGGNEQFF
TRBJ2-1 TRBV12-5 CASGLRTGGAYNEQFF
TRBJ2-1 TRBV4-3 CASSQETAGGYNEQFF
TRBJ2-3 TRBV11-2 CTSRLTGSTDTQYF
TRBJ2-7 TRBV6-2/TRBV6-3 CASSYSNFGSYEQYF
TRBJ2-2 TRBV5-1 CASRPTGTGSTGELFF
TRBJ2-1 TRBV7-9 CASSLSGRALNEQFF
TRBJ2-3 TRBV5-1 CASSLTGTSGYFNPSSTDTQYF
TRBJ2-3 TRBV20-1 CSARTSSGNTDTQYF
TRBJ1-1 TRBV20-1 CSARDHPNTEAFF
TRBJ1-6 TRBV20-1 CSARTQGRGSPLHF
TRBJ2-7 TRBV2 CASSRTGGCEQYF
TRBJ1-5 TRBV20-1 CSARDDPNQPQHF
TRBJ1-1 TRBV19 CASRSWQGLPRVNTEAFF
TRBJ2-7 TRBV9 CASSPTGTGFYEQYF
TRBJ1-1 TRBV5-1 CASSLGGAKHEAFF
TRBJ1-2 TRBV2 CASSISDYGYTF
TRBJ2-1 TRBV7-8 CASSLGTGGLINEQFF
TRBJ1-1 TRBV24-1 CANGQGRGEAFF
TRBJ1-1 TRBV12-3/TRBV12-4 CASSLSRAFF
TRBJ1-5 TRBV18 CASSPPKGQPQHF
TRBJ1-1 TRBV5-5 CASSFSPTGTEAFF
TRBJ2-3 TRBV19 CASSKEASPQYF
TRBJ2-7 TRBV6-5 CASSAEREGRGAYEQYF
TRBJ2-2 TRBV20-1 CSARILAGVGTGELFF
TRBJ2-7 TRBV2 CASGGDSRYEQYF
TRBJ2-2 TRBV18 CASSPQRRNTGELFF
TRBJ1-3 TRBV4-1 CASSQLRTRSSGNTIYF
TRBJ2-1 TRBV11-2 CASSLGRLAGEVIRDNEQFF
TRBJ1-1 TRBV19 CASSGKGHNTEAFF
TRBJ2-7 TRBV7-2 CASSSGQEVSYEQYF
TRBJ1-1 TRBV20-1 CSARDSKAGVVTEAFF
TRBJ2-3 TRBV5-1 CASSKLAGSTDTQYF